This TCR beta chain is from a study of shared clonotypes between healthy human individuals. Libraries were prepared by immunoSEQ multiplex PCR; TCRdb keeps only in-frame clonotypes and omits some of them. The data contain about 2,200,000 clones, 90% to 95% of them singletons. Positively selected for CCR7, the CD45RO-negative cells used as naive CD8 cells excluded terminally differentiated effector memory CD45RA+ cells. Regarding the study as a whole: The study found roughly 5% of naive CD4 clonotypes shared across four donors. Generally, estimated richness proved larger in naive subsets than it did in memory subsets.

Comments on this clone: Antigen specificity is unknown. Within the sample, other DNA sequences also encode this same CDR3.

The CDR3 runs to 13 residues. Deletions cut 4 bases from V and 4 bases from J, with 11 bases between. Germline CDR1 and CDR2: LNHDA and SQIVND (reference sequence). Material for sequencing was naive CD8+ T cells from PBMCs. The chain uses TRBV19 and TRBJ2-7, with unresolved D. This TCR was sampled from a man aged 18 to 29 in good health. Some clones in this sample may be carry-over from other donors' samples. Here the CDR3 reads CASSTTVGYEQYF. In nucleotides, the CDR3 is TGTGCCAGTAGTACTACCGTGGGGTACGAGCAGTACTTC.